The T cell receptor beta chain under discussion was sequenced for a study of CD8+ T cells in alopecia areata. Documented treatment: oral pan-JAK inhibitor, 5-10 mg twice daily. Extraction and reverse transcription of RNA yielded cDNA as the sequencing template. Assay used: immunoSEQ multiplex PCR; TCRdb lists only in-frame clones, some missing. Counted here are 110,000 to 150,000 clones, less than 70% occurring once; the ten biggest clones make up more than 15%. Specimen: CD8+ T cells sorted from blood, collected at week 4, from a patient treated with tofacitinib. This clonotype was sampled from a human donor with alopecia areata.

The CDR3: CASSQTPPESSYEQYF. DNA for the CDR3: TGCGCCAGCAGCCAGACCCCGCCGGAGAGCTCCTACGAGCAGTACTTC. The rearrangement joins TRBV4-1 to TRBJ2-7; D is unresolved. The CDR3 totals 16 residues. Per germline, CDR1 MGHRA and CDR2 YSYEKL. The V and J ends lost 3 bases and 0 bases respectively, with 15 bases between them.